The 23 T cell receptor beta chains below were found in one sample sequenced in a study of T cell changes during pregnancy in multiple sclerosis. Sequencing was performed with immunoSEQ multiplex PCR; in TCRdb, only in-frame clones are kept and a portion is missing. This sample has 20,000 to 30,000 clones, with 70% to 90% found just once. The sample in question was CD4+ T cells from peripheral blood mononuclear cells, obtained in the first trimester of pregnancy. The receptors derive from a female donor in good health, enrolled as a control in a pregnancy study.

The chain employs TRBV7-9 and TRBJ2-3; a possible D gene is TRBD2 (5 bases). Trimming removed 4 bases at V and 3 bases at J, with 11 bases between. The CDR3 sequence is 14 residues long. The germline CDR1 and CDR2 sequences are SEHNR and FQNEAQ (reference sequence). CDR3 coding DNA: TGTGCCAGCAGCTCCCGGACTGCGACAGATACGCAGTATTTT. Its protein is CASSSRTATDTQYF.

V and J are TRBV7-9 and TRBJ2-2; D perhaps matches TRBD1 (6 bases). The CDR3 is 15 residues long. V was shortened by 9 bases and J by 3 bases, with 17 bases between the two germline ends. Germline CDR1 SEHNR, CDR2 FQNEAQ (reference sequence). The CDR3 DNA is TGTGCCAGACCAAAAACAGGGAAGGACACCGGGGAGCTGTTTTTT. It is translated as CARPKTGKDTGELFF. The full variable domain, its missing parts supplied by reference TRBV7-9 and TRBJ2-2, is DTGVSQNPRHKITKRGQNVTFRCDPISEHNRLYWYRQTLGQGPEFLTYFQNEAQLEKSRLLSDRFSAERPKGSFSTLEIQRTEQGDSAMYLCARPKTGKDTGELFFGEGSRLTVL.

The rearrangement links TRBV29-1 to TRBJ2-3, with 11 bases identical to TRBD2. The CDR3 length is 18 residues. Germline V gene sequence: CDR1 SQVTM, CDR2 ANQGSEA. With 4 bases clipped from V and 4 bases from J, the junction kept 16 bases outside the gene matches. CDR3 in amino acids: CSVGGLAGGNVSPDTQYF. CDR3 sequence (DNA): TGCAGCGTTGGAGGATTAGCGGGAGGGAACGTGTCACCAGATACGCAGTATTTT.

The V and J genes are TRBV6-6 and TRBJ2-7; D uncertain. Germline lookup yields CDR1 MNHNY and CDR2 SVGAGI (reference sequence). The CDR3 contains 11 residues. V was pared by 6 bases and J by 2 bases, with 5 bases between. The CDR3 DNA sequence: TGTGCCAGCAGCCCTGCCTACGAGCAGTACTTC. Protein sequence: CASSPAYEQYF.

J is TRBJ1-2 and V is TRBV28; 8 nucleotides match TRBD1. CDR3 length: 15 residues. Per the germline V gene, CDR1 is MDHEN and CDR2 is SYDVKM. J gave up 7 bases and V 6 bases, and 13 bases lay outside the gene matches. CDR3 loop: CASSLPQGALGGYTF. The CDR3 region has the DNA TGTGCCAGCAGCCTACCCCAGGGGGCTCTAGGTGGCTACACCTTC.

The chain links TRBV18 to TRBJ1-3; 7 nucleotides line up with TRBD1. CDR3 length: 18 amino acids. V lost 4 bases to trimming and J lost 2 bases; unmatched junction nucleotides: 14. Germline V CDR1 and CDR2: KGHSH, LQKENI. CDR3 loop: CASSRIQGDRATGNTIYF. CDR3 coding DNA: TGTGCCAGCTCACGAATTCAAGGAGACAGGGCAACTGGAAACACCATATATTTT. Full variable domain (missing parts from reference TRBV18 and TRBJ1-3): NAGVMQNPRHLVRRRGQEARLRCSPMKGHSHVYWYRQLPEEGLKFMVYLQKENIIDESGMPKERFSAEFPKEGPSILRIQQVVRGDSAAYFCASSRIQGDRATGNTIYFGEGSWLTVV.

This sequence joins TRBV7-2 and TRBJ2-7; D unresolved. Germline V gene data show CDR1 as SGHTA and CDR2 as FQGNSA. The V and J ends lost 3 bases and 0 bases respectively, with 6 bases between them. The CDR3 extends over 13 amino acids. CDR3 nucleotides: TGTGCCAGCAGCTTCATCAGCTCCTACGAGCAGTACTTC. This sequence encodes CASSFISSYEQYF.

The chain has TRBV27 and TRBJ1-5; D is ambiguous. CDR1 and CDR2 from the germline V gene are MNHEY and SMNVEV (reference sequence). There are 14 residues in the CDR3. V gave up 5 bases and J gave up 2 bases, with 10 bases separating them. The CDR3, as DNA: TGTGCCAGCAGTAGCCCGGCGGGCAATCAGCCCCAGCATTTT. Amino acid sequence: CASSSPAGNQPQHF.

V usage is TRBV18 and J usage is TRBJ2-7; 9 bases agree with TRBD1. The trim removed 4 bases at V and 5 bases at J, leaving 6 bases unmatched. The CDR3 runs to 14 residues. The germline V gene encodes CDR1 KGHSH and CDR2 LQKENI. The CDR3 DNA sequence: TGTGCCAGCTCACGTACGGGACAGGGTGACGAGCAGTACTTC. This codes for CASSRTGQGDEQYF.

The rearrangement uses TRBV6-5 and TRBJ1-4, with D possibly matching TRBD1 (6 bases). Trimming removed 0 bases at V and 7 bases at J, with 12 bases between. The CDR3 is 15 residues long. The germline V gene has CDR1 MNHEY and CDR2 SVGAGI. The CDR3 DNA reads as TGTGCCAGCAGTTACTCGAGGGGGGGCAGTGAAAAACTGTTTTTT. Amino acids: CASSYSRGGSEKLFF.

The chain joins TRBV28 to TRBJ1-4; 9 bases line up with TRBD1. The CDR3 extends over 14 amino acids. Looked up from germline, CDR1 is MDHEN and CDR2 is SYDVKM. J gave up 5 bases and V 4 bases, and 2 bases lay outside the gene matches. DNA for the CDR3: TGTGCCAGCAGTTCAGGACAGGGGAATGAAAAACTGTTTTTT. Translating gives CASSSGQGNEKLFF.

The rearrangement links TRBV10-2 to TRBJ2-1; possible D gene TRBD2, 5 bases. The V gene lost 8 bases and the J gene lost 9 bases, with 11 bases spanning the gap. CDR1 is WSHSY and CDR2 is SAAADI in the germline V gene. CDR3 size: 11 residues. CDR3 DNA sequence: TGCGCCAGCGGGAGATCAGGTGAGCAGTTCTTC. Amino acids: CASGRSGEQFF.

The genes are TRBV5-5 and TRBJ2-7; maybe TRBD1 (6 bases). Germline V gives CDR1 SGHKS, CDR2 YYEKEE (reference sequence). The germline V and J ends were trimmed by 1 base and 2 bases, with 10 bases remaining between them. CDR3 length: 14 residues. CDR3 sequence: CASSLNQGPYEQYF. CDR3 DNA: TGTGCCAGCAGCTTGAATCAGGGGCCCTACGAGCAGTACTTC.

The gene calls are TRBV4-1 and TRBJ2-1; D gene ambiguous. CDR1 and CDR2 from the germline V gene are MGHRA and YSYEKL. CDR3 length equals 12 residues. Trimming shortened V by 1 base and J by 7 bases, and 5 bases separated the two germline ends. The CDR3 DNA follows: TGCGCCAGCAGCCAAGTAATGAATGAGCAGTTCTTC. Protein product: CASSQVMNEQFF.

V gene TRBV2 combines with J gene TRBJ2-2; TRBD1 aligns across 7 bases. Germline CDR1 and CDR2: SNHLY and FYNNEI. The V gene end was trimmed by 6 bases and the J gene end by 0 bases; junction bases not matched to a gene: 7. The CDR3 spans 16 residues. CDR3 bases: TGTGCCAGCAGAGAGGGGGCGGGCGCGAACACCGGGGAGCTGTTTTTT. Translation: CASREGAGANTGELFF.

The CDR3 bases are TGTGCCAGCAGCTTAGAGTTGTTAGCGGGAGTACACAATGAGCAGTTCTTC. Encoded protein: CASSLELLAGVHNEQFF. V gene TRBV7-2 combines with J gene TRBJ2-1, with 9 bases matching TRBD2. V trimming: 1 base; J trimming: 5 bases; junction bases outside the gene matches: 9. The germline gives CDR1 SGHTA, CDR2 FQGNSA. The CDR3 consists of 17 residues. Together with reference TRBV7-2 and TRBJ2-1, the CDR3 gives the full variable domain: GAGVSQSPSNKVTEKGKDVELRCDPISGHTALYWYRQSLGQGLEFLIYFQGNSAPDKSGLPSDRFSAERTGGSVSTLTIQRTQQEDSAVYLCASSLELLAGVHNEQFFGPGTRLTVL.

This rearrangement joins TRBV6-5 to TRBJ1-2, with D unresolved. CDR3 length: 13 residues. Trimming took off 0 bases at V and 0 bases at J, with 2 bases between the two ends. The V gene's germline CDR1 is MNHEY and CDR2 SVGAGI. The CDR3: CASSYSSNYGYTF. The CDR3 DNA sequence: TGTGCCAGCAGTTACTCCTCTAACTATGGCTACACCTTC.

This chain links TRBV7-3 with TRBJ1-6; 7 bases align to TRBD1. This CDR3 has 15 residues. Germline V CDR1 and CDR2: SGHTA, FQGTGA. J was trimmed by 13 bases and V by 2 bases; bases with no gene match: 11. CDR3 loop: CASSLSGRQGGPLHF. The CDR3, as DNA: TGTGCCAGCAGCTTATCAGGTCGCCAGGGGGGTCCCCTCCACTTT.

V gene TRBV14 combines with J gene TRBJ1-1; perhaps TRBD1 as D (5 bases). The V end was cut by 4 bases, the J end by 6 bases, with 12 bases between. The germline V gene encodes CDR1 SGHDN and CDR2 FVKESK. The CDR3 length is 13 residues. The CDR3 sequence: CASSRGGWAEAFF. The CDR3 DNA follows: TGTGCCAGCAGCCGGGGGGGATGGGCTGAAGCTTTCTTT.

The chain carries TRBV28 and TRBJ2-7; perhaps TRBD1 as D (6 bases). The CDR3 totals 14 residues. CDR1 and CDR2 from the germline V gene are MDHEN and SYDVKM. V shed 5 bases and J shed 3 bases, with 14 bases lying between them. The CDR3 DNA sequence: TGTGCCAGCAGTCCTTCCGGGACACACTACGAGCAGTACTTC. Protein sequence: CASSPSGTHYEQYF.

The gene calls are TRBV6-5 and TRBJ2-7; possibly TRBD2 for D (6 bases). The CDR3 is 15 amino acids. Trimming pared 6 bases from V and 1 base from J, leaving 16 bases between. Germline CDR1 and CDR2: MNHEY and SVGAGI. CDR3 protein: CASSRRSSASYEQYF. The CDR3 DNA reads TGTGCCAGCAGCCGGCGGTCTAGCGCTTCCTACGAGCAGTACTTC.

J is TRBJ2-1 and V is TRBV4-2; 14 nucleotides align to TRBD2. The germline CDR1 and CDR2 sequences are LGHNA and YNFKEQ. Trimming took 4 bases from V and 6 from J; bases not matched to a gene: 8. This CDR3 spans 17 amino acids. The chain's CDR3 is CASSRSAGTSGSNEQFF. CDR3 sequence (DNA): TGTGCCAGCAGCCGTTCAGCCGGGACTAGCGGGAGCAATGAGCAGTTCTTC.

Written as DNA, the CDR3 is TGTGCCAGTAGTACAGCGGGGGGCAACACCGGGGAGCTGTTTTTT. Translating it yields CASSTAGGNTGELFF. The rearrangement links TRBV19 to TRBJ2-2, with TRBD2 matching 9 bases. Per germline, CDR1 LNHDA and CDR2 SQIVND (reference sequence). V lost 4 bases, J lost 2 bases, and 2 bases stayed unmatched. This CDR3 is built from 15 residues.